This TCR beta chain was identified in a study of blood T cell repertoires in COVID-19. About the research overall: Donors in the United States, Italy and Spain gave samples during acute or convalescent COVID-19. T cells, B-cell-depleted T cells, or PBMCs supplied cDNA or gDNA.

CDR1 MGHRA and CDR2 YSYEKL come from the germline V gene. The CDR3 runs to 11 residues. Trimming removed 2 bases at V and 9 bases at J, with 5 bases between. In the source study's methods: For nucleated cells, counts were estimated from reference gene primer amplification. Assay: immunoSEQ multiplex PCR; the TCRdb copy retains only in-frame clones and omits some. Clonal size and the V and J genes are those of that table, whereas D and trimming came from the DNA. The sample includes more than 200,000 clones, roughly 88% seen only once; the top ten take over 3.5%. This chain links TRBV4-1 with TRBJ2-1; D remains ambiguous. Sequenced: PBMCs or T cells enriched from blood (not recorded which). This clonotype originated in a woman in her 30s who had been exposed to COVID-19. The CDR3 spells CASSQSSEQFF. The CDR3 bases are TGCGCCAGCAGCCAATCCTCTGAGCAGTTCTTC.